Presented here are 18 T cell receptor beta chains from one specimen sequenced in a study of blood T cells in healthy people across ages. For the second PCR, which ran for roughly 6 to 12 cycles, a sample-barcoded 5' primer and a J-beta primer mix were used. From the 5' RACE reads, TCRdb called clonotypes with MiXCR, one entry per CDR3 protein. The sample shows about 1.6 million distinct CDR3 sequences, roughly 32% of them seen only once. What was sequenced was blood. These TCRs come from a woman aged 25-40 years in good health.

This rearrangement joins TRBV4-2 to TRBJ2-7, with TRBD2 as a possible D gene (5 bases). Germline V gives CDR1 LGHNA, CDR2 YNFKEQ. V shed 4 bases and J shed 1 base, with 17 bases lying between them. The CDR3 is made up of 16 amino acids. The CDR3 coding sequence is TGTGCCAGCAGCCCCCGGGGAGAGGGCCATTCCTACGAGCAGTACTTC. As protein: CASSPRGEGHSYEQYF.

About this clonotype itself: A much bigger clone sits one base away, suggesting this may be a read error. The chain links TRBV27 to TRBJ2-7; possibly TRBD2 for D (7 bases). This CDR3 is built from 14 residues. Trimming left V 5 bases short and J 5 bases short, with 16 bases between. The germline gives CDR1 MNHEY, CDR2 SMNVEV (reference sequence). The chain's CDR3 is CASSPRGRAHEQYF. CDR3 coding DNA: TGTGCCAGCAGTCCTAGGGGGAGGGCCCACGAGCAGTACTTC.

The genes are TRBV13 and TRBJ2-1; 10 bases line up with TRBD2. The length of the CDR3 is 18 residues. The V and J ends lost 1 base and 5 bases, in that order; junction bases with no gene match: 11. Germline V CDR1 and CDR2: PRHDT, FYEKMQ (reference sequence). CDR3 residues: CASSLEVAGGGKHNEQFF. CDR3 nucleotide sequence: TGTGCCAGCAGCTTAGAGGTAGCGGGGGGCGGGAAGCACAATGAGCAGTTCTTC.

This clonotype was detected a few times. The rearrangement links TRBV28 to TRBJ2-4; D is ambiguous. The J call is uncertain, as TRBJ2-7 better fits the DNA end. Germline V gene lookup returns CDR1 MDHEN and CDR2 SYDVKM. CDR3 length: 14 amino acids. The CDR3 is CASSEAPKTYEQYF. In nucleotides, the CDR3 is TGTGCCAGCAGTGAAGCTCCTAAAACCTACGAGCAGTACTTC.

Regarding this clonotype: This clone may be a read error of a much larger clone one base away. The chain has TRBV4-1 and TRBJ2-7; no reliable D call. Trimming took off 4 bases at V and 7 bases at J, with 14 bases between the two ends. Per the germline V gene, CDR1 is MGHRA and CDR2 is YSYEKL. CDR3 length: 13 amino acids. The CDR3 sequence is CASSPTSYNEQYF. Here the CDR3 DNA reads TGCGCCAGCAGCCCCACATCCTACAATGAGCAGTACTTC.

The chain links TRBV29-1 to TRBJ1-1; D is perhaps TRBD1 (5 bases). The CDR3 runs to 11 residues. V dropped 6 bases and J dropped 10 bases, with 15 bases sitting between them. CDR1 is SQVTM and CDR2 is ANQGSEA in the germline V gene. The CDR3 sequence: CSVTRGGGAFF. The CDR3 nucleotides are TGCAGCGTGACGAGGGGTGGGGGAGCTTTCTTT.

This clonotype was detected a few times. CDR3 amino acids: CASTPQGLNTEAFF. In DNA form, the CDR3 reads TGTGCCAGCACCCCACAGGGGTTAAACACTGAAGCTTTCTTT. This sequence joins TRBV7-9 and TRBJ1-1; 7 bases line up with TRBD1. Germline V CDR1 and CDR2: SEHNR, FQNEAQ (reference sequence). V lost 7 bases to trimming and J lost 2 bases; unmatched junction nucleotides: 7. The CDR3 runs to 14 residues.

The rearrangement joins TRBV10-3 to TRBJ2-4; the D gene is possibly TRBD2 (6 bases). Per germline, CDR1 ENHRY and CDR2 SYGVKD. V was pared by 3 bases and J by 0 bases, with 12 bases between. This CDR3 is built from 16 residues. Written as DNA, the CDR3 is TGTGCCATCAGTGACAGAGCGGGTCTAGCCAAAAACATTCAGTACTTC. Translation: CAISDRAGLAKNIQYF.

The genes are TRBV6-5 and TRBJ2-1; 9 nucleotides align to TRBD2. There are 17 residues in the CDR3. Trimming cost V 4 bases and J 0 bases; bases outside gene matches: 7. Germline CDR1 and CDR2: MNHEY and SVGAGI. CDR3 DNA: TGTGCCAGCAGTTTCAGGGTTAGCGGGAGCTCCTACAATGAGCAGTTCTTC. Translating it yields CASSFRVSGSSYNEQFF.

As concerns this clonotype: One end of the junction does not line up with germline, which may come from a read error. The rearrangement joins TRBV5-1 to TRBJ2-4; D tentatively fits TRBD1 or TRBD2 (5 bases each). Gene TRBJ2-7 matches the end of the DNA better, so the J call may be wrong. There are 14 residues in the CDR3. CDR1 and CDR2 from the germline V gene are SGHRS and YFSETQ. The CDR3 here is CVSSPRGLAYEQYF. CDR3 nucleotide sequence: TGCGTCAGCAGCCCCCGGGGCCTAGCCTACGAGCAGTACTTC.

This clonotype was observed a handful of times. The rearrangement uses TRBV2 and TRBJ2-1, with D unresolved. V lost 3 bases, J lost 8 bases, and 20 bases lay in between. This CDR3 has 16 amino acids. Germline loops: CDR1 SNHLY, CDR2 FYNNEI. In DNA form, the CDR3 reads TGTGCCAGCAGTGATGACGGCTCCGGTATCTCCGATGAGCAGTTCTTC. Protein: CASSDDGSGISDEQFF.

This chain joins TRBV5-1 and TRBJ1-2, with a possible D match to TRBD1 (6 bases). Per the germline V gene, CDR1 is SGHRS and CDR2 is YFSETQ. Trimming pared 3 bases from V and 8 bases from J, leaving 14 bases between. This CDR3 contains 13 residues. As DNA, the CDR3 is TGCGCCAGCAGCTCGGCAGGGGCCGGGGGCTACACCTTC. It codes for CASSSAGAGGYTF. Using reference TRBV5-1 and TRBJ1-2 for the parts outside the CDR3, the full variable domain is KAGVTQTPRYLIKTRGQQVTLSCSPISGHRSVSWYQQTPGQGLQFLFEYFSETQRNKGNFPGRFSGRQFSNSRSEMNVSTLELGDSALYLCASSSAGAGGYTFGSGTRLTVV.

This clonotype was seen only a few times. The CDR3: CASSFGTSGPYEQYF. The CDR3 nucleotides read TGTGCCAGCAGCTTTGGGACTAGCGGTCCCTACGAGCAGTACTTC. The genes are TRBV7-8 and TRBJ2-7; 11 bases line up with TRBD2. The CDR3 spans 15 residues. Trimming removed 3 bases from V and 2 bases from J; junction bases left unmatched: 3. The germline V gene encodes CDR1 SGHVS and CDR2 FQNEAQ.

This clonotype was counted between two and nine times. The V call is TRBV27, the J call TRBJ2-5; D might be TRBD1 (6 bases). Germline V gives CDR1 MNHEY, CDR2 SMNVEV (reference sequence). The ends were cut back, 5 bases at V and 1 base at J, with 14 bases in the middle. There are 15 residues in the CDR3. CDR3 region: CASSPSAGAQETQYF. CDR3 nucleotides: TGTGCCAGCAGTCCCTCGGCAGGGGCCCAAGAGACCCAGTACTTC.

A single count supports this clonotype. This chain joins TRBV6-5 and TRBJ2-7, with TRBD2 identical over 12 bases. V was pared by 0 bases and J by 4 bases, with 4 bases of the junction left unmatched. The CDR3 consists of 16 residues. CDR1 is MNHEY, CDR2 SVGAGI, per germline. This CDR3 reads CASSYSTSGSQYEQYF. CDR3 DNA sequence: TGTGCCAGCAGTTACTCGACTAGCGGGAGTCAGTACGAGCAGTACTTC.

This clonotype was observed a handful of times. V usage is TRBV27 and J usage is TRBJ1-2; D is unclear. The CDR3 consists of 13 residues. Germline CDR1 MNHEY, CDR2 SMNVEV (reference sequence). V was clipped by 3 bases and J by 8 bases, with 13 bases between them. This CDR3 is CASSFHVGLGYTF. In DNA form, the CDR3 reads TGTGCCAGCAGTTTTCATGTTGGTCTCGGCTACACCTTC.

This clonotype was counted a few times. J is TRBJ1-2 and V is TRBV6-6; D remains unclear. CDR1 and CDR2 from the germline V gene are MNHNY and SVGAGI (reference sequence). CDR3 length equals 17 residues. Trimming shortened V by 3 bases and J by 5 bases, and 22 bases separated the two germline ends. Here the CDR3 DNA reads TGTGCCAGCAGTTATACAGAAACTTCCGGGCCGACATATGGCTACACCTTC. Translating it yields CASSYTETSGPTYGYTF.

This clonotype was detected only a few times. The chain couples TRBV14 to TRBJ2-7; no clear D. Germline V gives CDR1 SGHDN, CDR2 FVKESK. V gave up 4 bases and J gave up 3 bases, with 13 bases separating them. The length of the CDR3 is 14 residues. Here the CDR3 reads CASSPTLRNYEQYF. CDR3 DNA: TGTGCCAGCAGCCCCACCCTTAGGAACTACGAGCAGTACTTC.